A single sample gave rise to the 13 T cell receptor beta chains below, sequenced in a study of a mutant IDH1 vaccine in newly diagnosed glioma. The data were produced by immunoSEQ multiplex PCR, yet TCRdb's version contains in-frame clones alone and is incomplete. This table holds about 68,000 clones, less than 90% found once. The time point here: week 35, safety follow-up. Every vaccine dose comprised 300 ug of mutant IDH1 20-mer peptide plus topical imiquimod. These receptors' targets are unknown. The sample consisted of PBMCs, taken from a glioma patient whose treatment included an IDH1 peptide vaccine. The receptors were gathered from a man aged 18 to 30 with glioma.

The genes are TRBV5-1 and TRBJ2-3; D uncertain. Per the germline V gene, CDR1 is SGHRS and CDR2 is YFSETQ. Trimming took off 6 bases at V and 2 bases at J, with 4 bases between the two ends. The CDR3 extends over 11 amino acids. The CDR3 sequence: CASKITDTQYF. CDR3 DNA sequence: TGCGCCAGCAAGATCACAGATACGCAGTATTTT.

In nucleotides, the CDR3 is TGTGCCAGCAGGAACAGGGTTTACGGCTACACCTTC. Translating it yields CASRNRVYGYTF. V is TRBV5-5 and J is TRBJ1-2; weak D call: TRBD1 (6 bases). From germline, CDR1 is SGHKS and CDR2 YYEKEE (reference sequence). The length of the CDR3 is 12 residues. With 5 bases removed from V and 8 bases from J, the gap between germline ends came to 13 bases.

V and J are TRBV5-6 and TRBJ1-6, with D unresolved. The length of the CDR3 is 15 residues. Germline values: CDR1 SGHDT, CDR2 YYEEEE. Trimming shortened V by 0 bases and J by 8 bases, and 12 bases separated the two germline ends. CDR3 region: CASSLDHRRDSPLHF. The CDR3 DNA sequence: TGTGCCAGCAGCTTGGACCACCGGCGGGATTCACCCCTCCACTTT.

A single count supports this clone. V and J are TRBV5-1 and TRBJ2-2; TRBD2 matches at 8 bases. This CDR3 has 15 residues. The germline V gene has CDR1 SGHRS and CDR2 YFSETQ. The V segment lost 1 base and the J segment 4 bases; nucleotides outside the gene matches: 3. The CDR3 region has the DNA TGCGCCAGCAGCTTGAGCGGGGGTGGCACCGGGGAGCTGTTTTTT. It is translated as CASSLSGGGTGELFF.

The chain uses TRBV5-4 and TRBJ1-1; 11 nucleotides align to TRBD1. From germline, CDR1 is SGHNT and CDR2 YYREEE (reference sequence). Trimming took 4 bases from V and 4 from J; bases not matched to a gene: 6. The CDR3 is made up of 15 amino acids. The CDR3 DNA follows: TGTGCCAGCAGCACTGGGACAGGGGGGATCACTGAAGCTTTCTTT. It is translated as CASSTGTGGITEAFF.

The rearrangement links TRBV4-3 to TRBJ2-3; TRBD2 agrees at 10 bases. The CDR3 loop spans 16 amino acids. The junction had 3 bases not matched to a gene; V was cut back by 3 bases and J by 0 bases. CDR1 and CDR2 (germline): LGHNA, YSLEER. CDR3 sequence: CASSQSSGSSTDTQYF. In DNA, the CDR3 is TGCGCCAGCAGCCAGTCTAGCGGGAGCAGCACAGATACGCAGTATTTT.

The J gene is TRBJ2-1, the V gene TRBV30; 7 positions match TRBD1. The CDR3 is 13 residues long. Trimming took 3 bases from V and 7 from J; bases not matched to a gene: 6. Germline V CDR1 and CDR2: GTSNPN, SVGIG (reference sequence). As DNA, the CDR3 is TGTGCCTGGAGCCTAGGGGACAGTAATGAGCAGTTCTTC. Its translation: CAWSLGDSNEQFF.

J is TRBJ2-7 and V is TRBV5-4, with D maybe TRBD2 (5 bases). The CDR3 extends over 16 amino acids. V dropped 0 bases and J dropped 2 bases, with 15 bases sitting between them. CDR1 and CDR2 (germline): SGHNT, YYREEE (reference sequence). The CDR3 loop is CASSLAQGSEAYEQYF. CDR3 nucleotides: TGTGCCAGCAGCTTGGCGCAAGGGAGCGAGGCCTACGAGCAGTACTTC.

The chain combines TRBV19 with TRBJ1-1; maybe TRBD1 (6 bases). Germline CDR1 LNHDA, CDR2 SQIVND (reference sequence). V lost 7 bases and J 1 base, leaving 10 bases between the germline ends. The CDR3 consists of 13 residues. The CDR3 DNA follows: TGTGCCAGTAATCCGGGGGCGAACACTGAAGCTTTCTTT. This codes for CASNPGANTEAFF.

The rearrangement uses TRBV2 and TRBJ1-5, with 8 bases aligning to TRBD1. The CDR3 loop spans 15 amino acids. The germline V gene has CDR1 SNHLY and CDR2 FYNNEI. V shed 5 bases, J shed 3 bases, and the junction held 6 bases outside the gene matches. The CDR3 is CASSRSGGPNQPQHF. The CDR3, as DNA: TGTGCCAGCAGTCGCTCAGGGGGCCCCAATCAGCCCCAGCATTTT.

The chain uses TRBV6-5 and TRBJ1-6; D gene ambiguous. The V end lost 0 bases, the J end lost 2 bases, and 8 bases lay between the germline ends. The germline CDR1 and CDR2 sequences are MNHEY and SVGAGI. The CDR3 covers 16 residues. CDR3 coding DNA: TGTGCCAGCAGTTACTCTGATCAGCCCTATAATTCACCCCTCCACTTT. Translating it yields CASSYSDQPYNSPLHF.

The chain joins TRBV4-2 to TRBJ2-2; 10 bases align to TRBD1. The ends lost 1 base at V and 5 bases at J; junction bases unmatched: 7. CDR1 and CDR2 (germline): LGHNA, YNFKEQ. The CDR3 extends over 17 amino acids. The CDR3 is CASSQVLDRGGTGELFF. CDR3 coding DNA: TGTGCCAGCAGCCAAGTATTGGACAGGGGGGGAACCGGGGAGCTGTTTTTT.

This chain joins TRBV6-5 and TRBJ1-1, with TRBD1 matching over 12 bases. Trimming at V came to 7 bases and at J to 3 bases, leaving 6 bases not matched to a gene. The CDR3 has 15 residues. Germline CDR1 MNHEY, CDR2 SVGAGI. The CDR3 spells CASKTGQGAYTEAFF. As DNA, the CDR3 is TGTGCCAGCAAAACGGGACAGGGGGCGTACACTGAAGCTTTCTTT.